The next 28 T cell receptor beta chains were all read from a single sample in a study of CXCR3-negative and CXCR3-positive naive CD8 T cells (dated by TCRdb to the late 2010s). Sequenced on a NextSeq 550. The Human TCR Profiling Kit (MiLaboratory) was used to make UMI-labeled 5' RACE TRB cDNA libraries. The reads were reprocessed in TCRdb, with one entry per CDR3 protein sequence and no accompanying DNA. This sample's clone table shows over 100,000 distinct CDR3 sequences. The ten largest clonotypes hold 0.45% to 0.6% of the sample. The sample was naive CXCR3- CD8+ T cells from blood. This sample's cell subset or site label indicates: CD45RO-CCR7+CD27+CD95- naive CD8+ T cells lacking CXCR3 (TNR3-). These receptors came from a human donor in good health. Some clones in this sample may be carry-over from other donors' samples.

This chain uses TRBV19 with TRBJ2-7; with no DNA, the TCRdb D assignment of TRBD2 cannot be verified. The CDR3 length is 15 residues. Per the germline V gene, CDR1 is LNHDA and CDR2 is SQIVND (reference sequence). The CDR3 reads CASSFASGSSYEQYF.

This chain links TRBV7-6 with TRBJ2-7; the D call from TCRdb, TRBD1, cannot be confirmed without DNA. This CDR3 is built from 15 residues. Germline lookup yields CDR1 SGHVS and CDR2 FNYEAQ. The CDR3: CASSPERGVPYEQYF.

This chain links TRBV10-3 with TRBJ2-7; TCRdb gives TRBD1 as the D gene, but with no DNA this cannot be confirmed. The CDR3 covers 14 residues. The germline CDR1 and CDR2 sequences are ENHRY and SYGVKD. CDR3 residues: CAISEGTGTNEQYF.

J is TRBJ2-7 and V is TRBV28; TCRdb outputs TRBD1, but without DNA this stays unchecked. This CDR3 spans 13 amino acids. Germline-derived CDR1 and CDR2 are MDHEN and SYDVKM. This CDR3 reads CASSDRVVYEQYF.

The V gene is TRBV19, the J gene TRBJ2-1; absent DNA, TCRdb's TRBD2 call cannot be checked. The CDR3 length is 15 residues. The germline V gene has CDR1 LNHDA and CDR2 SQIVND (reference sequence). CDR3 region: CASSIKGREYYEQFF.

J is TRBJ2-1 and V is TRBV9; TCRdb picks TRBD1, but there is no DNA to check that call. Germline V gives CDR1 SGDLS, CDR2 YYNGEE. The CDR3 is 15 amino acids. The CDR3 sequence: CASSVGGGAYNEQFF.

The chain carries TRBV28 and TRBJ2-1; TCRdb's D call of TRBD1 is untestable without DNA. The CDR3 has 13 amino acids. The germline V gene has CDR1 MDHEN and CDR2 SYDVKM. The CDR3 spells CASSFGGTHEQFF. Full variable domain (remainder filled in from reference TRBV28 and TRBJ2-1): DVKVTQSSRYLVKRTGEKVFLECVQDMDHENMFWYRQDPGLGLRLIYFSYDVKMKEKGDIPEGYSVSREKKERFSLILESASTNQTSMYLCASSFGGTHEQFFGPGTRLTVL.

V is TRBV28 and J is TRBJ2-2; the TCRdb call, TRBD1, lacks DNA for checking. The CDR3 loop spans 16 amino acids. Germline CDR1 is MDHEN and CDR2 is SYDVKM. The CDR3 reads CASSHPGGSAAGELFF.

V and J are TRBV5-5 and TRBJ1-1. Germline lookup yields CDR1 SGHKS and CDR2 YYEKEE (reference sequence). The CDR3 is 13 residues long. The CDR3 sequence: CASNVDLNTEAFF.

The V gene is TRBV21-1, the J gene TRBJ2-1; the TCRdb call, TRBD2, lacks DNA for checking. TRBV21-1 is a recognized pseudogene. The CDR3 spans 15 residues. The CDR3 here is CASSKAGPPYNEQFF.

The chain recombines TRBV12-3 or TRBV12-4 with TRBJ2-6. CDR3 size: 14 residues. The CDR3 reads CASSFPSGANVLTF.

The chain carries TRBV29-1 and TRBJ2-5; there is no DNA to check the TCRdb D call of TRBD2. Germline CDR1 and CDR2: SQVTM and ANQGSEA. CDR3 length equals 12 residues. The CDR3 protein is CSVDGGQETQYF.

The J gene is TRBJ2-7, the V gene TRBV29-1. CDR1 is SQVTM, CDR2 ANQGSEA, per germline. This CDR3 is 11 amino acids long. The CDR3 spells CSVDLDYEQYF.

The chain combines TRBV10-3 with TRBJ2-7; there is no DNA to check the TCRdb D call of TRBD1. CDR1 and CDR2 from the germline V gene are ENHRY and SYGVKD. This CDR3 is 15 amino acids long. This chain's CDR3 is CAISTYRDNPPDQYF.

V and J are TRBV12-3 or TRBV12-4 and TRBJ2-7; as DNA is missing, the TRBD1 call by TCRdb cannot be tested. The CDR3 sequence is 17 residues long. The CDR3 loop reads CASSFSYLGTGDYEQYF.

The rearrangement uses TRBV27 and TRBJ2-1; the TCRdb call, TRBD2, lacks DNA for checking. This CDR3 contains 14 residues. Germline V gives CDR1 MNHEY, CDR2 SMNVEV (reference sequence). The CDR3 loop reads CASSLAGLYNEQFF.

The chain recombines TRBV28 with TRBJ2-3; the D call of TRBD1 rests on TCRdb alone, since no DNA is present to check it. The CDR3 extends over 13 amino acids. Germline CDR1 MDHEN, CDR2 SYDVKM. CDR3 amino acids: CAGGDRGHDTQYF.

The chain recombines TRBV28 with TRBJ2-1; absent DNA, TCRdb's TRBD2 call cannot be checked. CDR3 length: 11 amino acids. CDR1 and CDR2 from the germline V gene are MDHEN and SYDVKM. The CDR3 spells CASSLLDEQFF. Based on the CDR3 plus reference TRBV28 and TRBJ2-1, the full variable domain is DVKVTQSSRYLVKRTGEKVFLECVQDMDHENMFWYRQDPGLGLRLIYFSYDVKMKEKGDIPEGYSVSREKKERFSLILESASTNQTSMYLCASSLLDEQFFGPGTRLTVL.

The chain employs TRBV7-2 and TRBJ1-4; no DNA is available, so the TRBD1 call from TCRdb remains unchecked. This CDR3 comprises 15 residues. CDR1 and CDR2 (germline): SGHTA, FQGNSA. CDR3 sequence: CASRNNRGRDEKLFF.

The chain joins TRBV12-3 or TRBV12-4 to TRBJ2-7; TCRdb designates TRBD1, a call that cannot be tested without DNA. The CDR3 totals 14 residues. CDR3 loop: CASSSPTGAYEQYF.

The chain carries TRBV28 and TRBJ2-7; the TCRdb call, TRBD2, lacks DNA for checking. This CDR3 is 14 amino acids long. Germline V gene data show CDR1 as MDHEN and CDR2 as SYDVKM. CDR3: CASKAQGSSHEQYF. Full variable domain (outside the CDR3, taken from reference TRBV28 and TRBJ2-7): DVKVTQSSRYLVKRTGEKVFLECVQDMDHENMFWYRQDPGLGLRLIYFSYDVKMKEKGDIPEGYSVSREKKERFSLILESASTNQTSMYLCASKAQGSSHEQYFGPGTRLTVT.

This chain links TRBV5-1 with TRBJ2-7. Germline V gene lookup returns CDR1 SGHRS and CDR2 YFSETQ. The CDR3 runs to 13 residues. The CDR3: CASSLAAAYEQYF.

CDR3: CASSGASNEQFF. The chain joins TRBV6-5 to TRBJ2-1; TCRdb returns TRBD1, unconfirmable since there is no DNA. The germline CDR1 and CDR2 sequences are MNHEY and SVGAGI. The length of the CDR3 is 12 residues.

The chain couples TRBV7-9 to TRBJ2-1; the D call from TCRdb, TRBD1, cannot be confirmed without DNA. This CDR3 is built from 16 residues. The V gene's germline CDR1 is SEHNR and CDR2 FQNEAQ (reference sequence). The CDR3 here is CASSTNRGKIHNEQFF.

CDR3 sequence reads: CASSLLTERPYEQYF. The chain is built from TRBV7-6 and TRBJ2-7. The CDR3 totals 15 residues. The germline gives CDR1 SGHVS, CDR2 FNYEAQ.

V usage is TRBV5-1 and J usage is TRBJ2-7; TCRdb selects TRBD2, and the lack of DNA leaves this call unchecked. This CDR3 spans 16 amino acids. CDR1 is SGHRS, CDR2 YFSETQ, per germline. The CDR3 sequence is CASSLGTRTVSYEQYF.

The rearrangement uses TRBV24-1 and TRBJ2-5. CDR3 length equals 14 residues. Germline lookup yields CDR1 KGHDR and CDR2 SFDVKD. CDR3 sequence: CATSEGSSQETQYF.

The CDR3 sequence is CSVKTGSSYEQYF. The chain employs TRBV29-1 and TRBJ2-7; TCRdb designates TRBD1, a call that cannot be tested without DNA. The CDR3 covers 13 residues. Germline CDR1 SQVTM, CDR2 ANQGSEA.